This TCR beta chain stems from a study of blood T cells in healthy people across ages. Between the trimmed V and J ends, which lost 5 bases and 12 bases, there was a span of 20 bases. The CDR3 covers 13 residues. Germline V gene sequence: CDR1 SGHAT, CDR2 FQDESV (reference sequence). The study's findings and limits: With age, beta diversity per million T cells declined roughly linearly, significantly by approximately 41. A conclusive naive versus antigen-experienced comparison was prevented by the unsorted PBMCs.

The count of this clonotype is one. The antigen is not known. Primed by a sample-barcoded 5' primer and a J-beta primer mix, a second PCR proceeded for about 7 to 11 cycles. TCRdb re-called the 5' RACE reads through MiXCR, storing one row per CDR3 protein. The sample includes more than 700,000 distinct CDR3 sequences, approximately 53% of them seen just once. This receptor was obtained from a man older than 75 in good health. Sequenced: blood. The rearrangement links TRBV11-1 to TRBJ2-7; tentatively, D is TRBD2 (5 bases). The CDR3 sequence: CASSRSGQETRYF. CDR3 in DNA: TGTGCCAGCAGCAGAAGCGGCCAAGAGACCCGGTACTTC.